Each of the 26 T cell receptor beta chains below was sequenced from the same sample in a study of CD8+CD57+ T cells in acquired aplastic anemia. The patients chosen for sequencing had shown expansion of CD8+CD57+ cells (detected by flow cytometry). Genomic DNA provided the template from which TCR beta VDJ and CDR3 profiles were obtained. MiXCR, run by TCRdb on the reads, gives a single entry per CDR3 protein. The sample lists tens of thousands of distinct CDR3 sequences; roughly 72% were seen once. Sequenced sample: sorted CD4+, CD8+, or CD8+CD57+ T cells (not recorded which) from PBMCs. These receptors came from a human donor with aplastic anemia.

CDR3 bases: TGTGCCAGCAGCCCCGGGACTATTCAGTACTTC. Amino acids: CASSPGTIQYF. V and J are TRBV9 and TRBJ2-4; weak D call: TRBD2 (6 bases). V lost 4 bases to trimming and J lost 10 bases, with 9 bases between them. Germline values: CDR1 SGDLS, CDR2 YYNGEE. This CDR3 comprises 11 residues. Filled out from reference TRBV9 and TRBJ2-4, the complete variable domain reads DSGVTQTPKHLITATGQRVTLRCSPRSGDLSVYWYQQSLDQGLQFLIQYYNGEERAKGNILERFSAQQFPDLHSELNLSSLELGDSALYFCASSPGTIQYFGAGTRLSVL.

In this sample, this clonotype turned up once. The chain joins TRBV19 to TRBJ1-5, with 7 nucleotides matching TRBD1. The V gene end was trimmed by 4 bases and the J gene end by 2 bases; junction bases not matched to a gene: 17. This CDR3 comprises 19 residues. The germline gives CDR1 LNHDA, CDR2 SQIVND (reference sequence). The CDR3 here is CASSTLSWAGGTGNQPQHF. The CDR3 DNA reads as TGTGCCAGTAGTACCCTATCGTGGGCAGGGGGTACGGGCAATCAGCCCCAGCATTTT.

There are a few counts of this clonotype. The chain couples TRBV12-3 or TRBV12-4 to TRBJ2-1; D is unresolved. The CDR3 has 14 amino acids. Between the trimmed V and J ends, which lost 6 bases and 3 bases, there was a span of 12 bases. The DNA for the CDR3 is TGTGCCAGCAGAGATGCCTCAGACTACAATGAGCAGTTCTTC. Its protein is CASRDASDYNEQFF.

The chain links TRBV12-3 or TRBV12-4 to TRBJ2-1; maybe TRBD1 (6 bases). V lost 6 bases and J 0 bases, leaving 12 bases between the germline ends. The CDR3 covers 15 residues. The CDR3 DNA sequence: TGTGCCAGCAGGGTAGGGACACACTCCTACAATGAGCAGTTCTTC. Amino acids: CASRVGTHSYNEQFF.

The rearrangement joins TRBV7-9 to TRBJ2-7; tentative D call: TRBD2 (6 bases). Germline CDR1 and CDR2: SEHNR and FQNEAQ (reference sequence). CDR3 length: 14 amino acids. The V end lost 5 bases, the J end lost 3 bases, and 14 bases lay between the germline ends. The CDR3 region has the DNA TGTGCCAGCAGCCCCCTGAGCGGGCTCTACGAGCAGTACTTC. It yields the protein CASSPLSGLYEQYF.

V gene TRBV20-1 combines with J gene TRBJ1-4; D is unresolved. Germline lookup yields CDR1 DFQATT and CDR2 SNEGSKA (reference sequence). The CDR3 runs 12 residues. V lost 3 bases and J lost 7, with 9 bases in between. DNA of the CDR3: TGCAGTGCTAGTCGCCAGGTTGAAAAACTGTTTTTT. Protein sequence: CSASRQVEKLFF.

In its sample, this clonotype was seen a few times. This rearrangement joins TRBV19 to TRBJ2-7; TRBD1 agrees at 9 bases. The CDR3 contains 14 residues. After removal of 6 bases from V and 4 bases from J, the junction contained 7 bases not matched to a gene. Per the germline V gene, CDR1 is LNHDA and CDR2 is SQIVND (reference sequence). The CDR3: CASSSGQGGYEQYF. CDR3 sequence (DNA): TGTGCCAGTAGCTCGGGACAGGGAGGGTACGAGCAGTACTTC.

The genes are TRBV11-3 and TRBJ2-7; 11 nucleotides agree with TRBD2. V lost 5 bases, J lost 5 bases, and 5 bases stayed unmatched. The CDR3 spans 14 residues. The germline V gene encodes CDR1 SGHNT and CDR2 YENEEA. For the CDR3, the DNA is TGTGCCAGCAGCGTACTAGCGGGAGAGGACGAGCAGTACTTC. Translated, it gives CASSVLAGEDEQYF.

The chain uses TRBV4-2 and TRBJ1-1, with D unresolved. Trimming removed 4 bases from V and 3 bases from J, with 21 bases in between. The CDR3 length is 17 residues. Germline V gene lookup returns CDR1 LGHNA and CDR2 YNFKEQ. This CDR3 is CASSPLLGVGRDTEAFF. The CDR3 nucleotides are TGTGCCAGCAGCCCACTGTTAGGCGTAGGTAGAGACACTGAAGCTTTCTTT.

This chain connects TRBV7-9 to TRBJ2-3; 8 positions agree with TRBD2. This CDR3 comprises 14 residues. The V and J ends lost 3 bases and 1 base, in that order; junction bases with no gene match: 0. Per germline, CDR1 SEHNR and CDR2 FQNEAQ (reference sequence). In DNA, the CDR3 is TGTGCCAGCAGCTTGGGACTAGGCACAGATACGCAGTATTTT. Translating it yields CASSLGLGTDTQYF. The variable domain in full, with the rest retrieved from reference TRBV7-9 and TRBJ2-3, is DTGVSQNPRHKITKRGQNVTFRCDPISEHNRLYWYRQTLGQGPEFLTYFQNEAQLEKSRLLSDRFSAERPKGSFSTLEIQRTEQGDSAMYLCASSLGLGTDTQYFGPGTRLTVL.

The table lists this clonotype with many counts. The CDR3 DNA reads as TGTGCCAGCAGTCCTACGACAGCCTGGAACACTGAAGCTTTCTTT. This translates into CASSPTTAWNTEAFF. J is TRBJ1-1 and V is TRBV12-3 or TRBV12-4; D is perhaps TRBD1 (5 bases). The CDR3 covers 15 residues. The V end was cut by 5 bases, the J end by 1 base, with 14 bases between.

The chain is built from TRBV29-1 and TRBJ2-5; 8 positions match TRBD2. V gave up 4 bases and J gave up 3 bases; unmatched junction bases: 1. This CDR3 has 12 amino acids. Germline CDR1 SQVTM, CDR2 ANQGSEA. In DNA form, the CDR3 reads TGCAGCGTTGTCGGGAGGGAAGAGACCCAGTACTTC. Amino acids: CSVVGREETQYF.

The J gene is TRBJ1-3, the V gene TRBV2; no firm D call. Germline loops: CDR1 SNHLY, CDR2 FYNNEI. Trimming cost V 6 bases and J 0 bases, with 6 bases left between them. The CDR3 spans 13 residues. The CDR3 sequence is CASREYSGNTIYF. DNA of the CDR3: TGTGCCAGCAGGGAGTACTCTGGAAACACCATATATTTT.

The chain has TRBV2 and TRBJ2-1, with 7 bases identical to TRBD1. The CDR3 is made up of 13 amino acids. The V gene end was trimmed by 6 bases and the J gene end by 7 bases; junction bases not matched to a gene: 6. CDR1 is SNHLY, CDR2 FYNNEI, per germline. This chain's CDR3 is CASSLTGYNEQFF. The CDR3 DNA reads as TGTGCCAGCAGCCTGACAGGGTATAATGAGCAGTTCTTC.

There are a few counts of this clonotype. V gene TRBV29-1 combines with J gene TRBJ2-1; D unclear. Trimming removed 3 bases from V and 9 bases from J, with 12 bases in between. CDR1 is SQVTM, CDR2 ANQGSEA, per germline. The CDR3 is 12 residues long. This chain's CDR3 is CSVDKATGEQFF. CDR3 coding DNA: TGCAGCGTTGATAAGGCTACTGGTGAGCAGTTCTTC.

The table lists this clonotype with a few counts. The V call is TRBV10-1, the J call TRBJ1-1; D is uncertain. This CDR3 comprises 13 residues. Trimming stripped 5 bases from V and 2 bases from J, with 9 bases between. Per the germline V gene, CDR1 is WNHNN and CDR2 is SYGVQD (reference sequence). The CDR3 spells CASSYNGNTEAFF. The CDR3, as DNA: TGCGCCAGCAGTTATAACGGAAACACTGAAGCTTTCTTT.

DNA for the CDR3: TGTGCCAGCACCAAGGGACAGGGGCTTTACAATGAGCAGTTCTTC. Protein sequence: CASTKGQGLYNEQFF. This rearrangement joins TRBV11-1 to TRBJ2-1, with TRBD1 matching over 10 bases. Germline trimming cut 7 bases from V and 4 bases from J; bases unmatched to any gene: 7. Looked up from germline, CDR1 is SGHAT and CDR2 is FQDESV (reference sequence). The CDR3 consists of 15 residues.

This clonotype showed up many times. This rearrangement joins TRBV7-8 to TRBJ1-1; the D is unclear. Per the germline V gene, CDR1 is SGHVS and CDR2 is FQNEAQ. The germline V and J ends were trimmed by 5 bases and 0 bases, with 13 bases remaining between them. The CDR3 has 15 residues. This chain's CDR3 is CASSPRLPMNTEAFF. In nucleotides, the CDR3 is TGTGCCAGCAGCCCCAGGCTCCCCATGAACACTGAAGCTTTCTTT.

The CDR3 DNA follows: TGTGCCATCAGTGAGCGGCGGACAGGGGGCATAAGCGCCTATAATTCACCCCTCCACTTT. It yields the protein CAISERRTGGISAYNSPLHF. V and J are TRBV10-3 and TRBJ1-6; the match to TRBD1 covers 11 bases. The CDR3 has 20 amino acids. With 2 bases clipped from V and 2 bases from J, the junction kept 11 bases outside the gene matches. CDR1 ENHRY and CDR2 SYGVKD come from the germline V gene.

The chain recombines TRBV19 with TRBJ2-3, with 10 bases identical to TRBD2. This CDR3 region has 13 residues. The trim removed 5 bases at V and 6 bases at J, leaving 2 bases unmatched. Looked up from germline, CDR1 is LNHDA and CDR2 is SQIVND (reference sequence). The CDR3 protein is CASSLGLADTQYF. The DNA of the CDR3 is TGTGCCAGTAGTCTGGGACTAGCGGATACGCAGTATTTT.

The chain links TRBV9 to TRBJ2-2, with no clear D. This CDR3 is 13 amino acids long. Germline V gene data show CDR1 as SGDLS and CDR2 as YYNGEE. Trimming took off 4 bases at V and 4 bases at J, with 8 bases between the two ends. CDR3 protein: CASSILGTGELFF. The DNA of the CDR3 is TGTGCCAGCAGCATACTTGGCACCGGGGAGCTGTTTTTT.

The chain uses TRBV20-1 and TRBJ1-1; D not resolved. Germline V gene lookup returns CDR1 DFQATT and CDR2 SNEGSKA (reference sequence). This CDR3 has 12 amino acids. The V and J ends lost 4 bases and 3 bases respectively, with 9 bases between them. The DNA of the CDR3 is TGCAGTGCTAAACAGTCGGACACTGAAGCTTTCTTT. It codes for CSAKQSDTEAFF.

The rearrangement links TRBV24-1 to TRBJ2-4, with D perhaps being TRBD1 or TRBD2 (5 bases each). V was cut by 5 bases and J by 0 bases, with 19 bases left in between. This CDR3 region has 18 residues. Germline lookup yields CDR1 KGHDR and CDR2 SFDVKD. The chain's CDR3 is CATSGPGPSRGAKNIQYF. In nucleotides, the CDR3 is TGTGCCACCAGTGGTCCCGGGCCCTCGAGGGGAGCCAAAAACATTCAGTACTTC.

V usage is TRBV5-4 and J usage is TRBJ1-3; no definite D call. Looked up from germline, CDR1 is SGHNT and CDR2 is YYREEE (reference sequence). Between the trimmed V and J ends, which lost 5 bases and 2 bases, there was a span of 8 bases. The CDR3 contains 13 residues. CDR3 coding DNA: TGTGCCAGCAGTCCCCCAACTGGAAACACCATATATTTT. Amino acid sequence: CASSPPTGNTIYF.

This clonotype was detected many times. The chain couples TRBV20-1 to TRBJ2-1, with a tentative D call TRBD2 (5 bases). V lost 0 bases to trimming and J lost 4 bases, with 22 bases between them. The CDR3 is 18 residues long. The V gene's germline CDR1 is DFQATT and CDR2 SNEGSKA (reference sequence). CDR3 in amino acids: CSARDPRERANLYNEQFF. The CDR3 DNA sequence: TGCAGTGCTAGAGACCCACGGGAACGGGCAAACCTGTACAATGAGCAGTTCTTC.

V is TRBV20-1 and J is TRBJ2-7, with a possible D match to TRBD1 (6 bases). V was clipped by 0 bases and J by 3 bases, with 12 bases between them. In germline, CDR1 is DFQATT, CDR2 SNEGSKA (reference sequence). The CDR3 totals 14 residues. The CDR3 sequence is CSARDRTVNYEQYF. The CDR3, as DNA: TGCAGTGCTAGAGATCGGACAGTTAACTACGAGCAGTACTTC.